This is a list of T cell receptor beta chains from one sample in a study of spatial heterogeneity in lung cancer. Each CDR3 protein is one row after TCRdb ran MiXCR on the 5' RACE reads. The table shows about 94,000 distinct CDR3 sequences, with just under 20% occurring only once. The sample consisted of PBMCs, taken at follow-up. Every receptor here comes from a male donor with early-stage non-small cell lung cancer. CDR3s include the opening cysteine and the closing phenylalanine or tryptophan. The size entry is marked missing in some rows and otherwise reads once, few, many or a size class.

clone size | J gene | V gene | CDR3 protein
. | TRBJ2-2 | TRBV20-1 | CSASWDRGLDGELFF
. | TRBJ2-5 | TRBV11-2 | CASSVLMSGGEETQYF
many | TRBJ2-3 | TRBV4-3 | CASSQGASGGAGTDTQYF
few | TRBJ1-1 | TRBV20-1 | CSAPRGQGNTEAFF
few | TRBJ2-1 | TRBV3-1 | CASSQVTTSHEQFF
few | TRBJ2-7 | TRBV5-6 | CASSTSSNYEQYF
few | TRBJ1-2 | TRBV12-3/TRBV12-4 | CASSLVGEGYTF
many | TRBJ2-5 | TRBV6-5 | CASSYFTGGQETQYF
few | TRBJ1-2 | TRBV29-1 | CSVDGEGGYTF
. | TRBJ1-2 | TRBV7-2 | CASSPGGQEQYRGYGYTF
. | TRBJ2-1 | TRBV20-1 | CSAPGLAGINEQFF
. | TRBJ2-3 | TRBV11-2 | CASRPSGTDTQYF
few | TRBJ2-5 | TRBV7-2 | CASSVGQANQETQYF
many | TRBJ2-1 | TRBV7-9 | CASSAPSGSIYNEQFF
. | TRBJ2-5 | TRBV5-1 | CASSLVLAGAKETQYF
few | TRBJ2-3 | TRBV20-1 | CSAFLPGADTQYF
few | TRBJ1-3 | TRBV19 | CASSMRGSGNTIYF
. | TRBJ2-3 | TRBV12-5 | CASGLVETDTQYF
many | TRBJ1-1 | TRBV12-3/TRBV12-4 | CASSPDRAGTEAFF
. | TRBJ2-1 | TRBV5-5 | CASSLRRDSLGEQFF
. | TRBJ2-2 | TRBV7-9 | CARGFVTGELFF
many | TRBJ1-5 | TRBV20-1 | CSARDRVSQPQHF
many | TRBJ1-5 | TRBV12-3/TRBV12-4 | CASSPTGYQPQHF
many | TRBJ1-1 | TRBV3-1 | CASSQKTGGSGAFF
. | TRBJ2-3 | TRBV7-2 | CASSFTRTDTQYF
many | TRBJ1-6 | TRBV20-1 | CSARVSGQGYSPLHF
few | TRBJ2-1 | TRBV18 | CASSQQGNLYNEQFF
. | TRBJ2-1 | TRBV20-1 | CSAPLGGQFGNEQFF
. | TRBJ2-3 | TRBV15 | CATSRDLGAATDTQYF
. | TRBJ1-2 | TRBV4-1 | CASSQVFTAIYGYTF
few | TRBJ2-2 | TRBV3-1 | CASSPGTSGTTGELFF
many | TRBJ2-7 | TRBV12-5 | CASGPREYEQYF
. | TRBJ1-5 | TRBV2 | CASSVKGNQPQHF
many | TRBJ2-3 | TRBV7-3 | CASSLGAGEDTQYF
. | TRBJ1-5 | TRBV2 | CASSRRGENQPQHF
few | TRBJ2-3 | TRBV20-1 | CSTNMRSGADTQYF
few | TRBJ1-2 | TRBV6-5 | CASSYSSLGESYTF
few | TRBJ1-2 | TRBV12-3/TRBV12-4 | CASSVSNYGYTF
. | TRBJ2-3 | TRBV6-1 | CASSSKGQGISTDTQYF
few | TRBJ2-1 | TRBV4-1 | CASSQAPYDNEQFF
. | TRBJ2-1 | TRBV3-1 | CASSQDLLANEQFF
. | TRBJ2-5 | TRBV5-6 | CASSFFRGETQYF
. | TRBJ2-1 | TRBV19 | CASSIKAGGPGKVF
. | TRBJ2-5 | TRBV7-2 | CASSLGGQGKTQYF
few | TRBJ2-5 | TRBV7-2 | CASSPSQETQYF
. | TRBJ2-7 | TRBV28 | CASSLRRVWHEQYF
. | TRBJ1-2 | TRBV7-8 | CASSPREFFYGYTF
. | TRBJ1-2 | TRBV6-5 | CASSYSNRGRFGYTF
. | TRBJ1-1 | TRBV5-1 | CASNGGQGPMNTEAFF
. | TRBJ1-3 | TRBV29-1 | CSVAAGGNTIYF
many | TRBJ1-3 | TRBV3-1 | CASSPGWTSSGNTIYF
few | TRBJ2-5 | TRBV6-2/TRBV6-3 | CASSATLDYQETQYF
many | TRBJ2-5 | TRBV2 | CASSADPPWETQYF
. | TRBJ1-6 | TRBV7-2 | CASSSSGTTLEPLHF
. | TRBJ1-1 | TRBV24-1 | CATSDGRGLTEAFF
. | TRBJ2-1 | TRBV7-6 | CASSRTSGSMYNEQFF
. | TRBJ2-1 | TRBV6-6 | CASSPIAGSYNEQFF
few | TRBJ2-3 | TRBV5-4 | CASSGSGGASTDTQYF